The 15 T cell receptor beta chains below all came from one sample that was sequenced in a study of shared clonotypes between healthy human individuals. Terminally differentiated effector memory CD45RA+ cells were left out of the naive CD8 fraction, which was CD45RO-negative and positively selected for CCR7. Sequenced by immunoSEQ multiplex PCR; TCRdb stores in-frame clones only, minus some. The sample includes almost 700,000 clones, around 90% of them seen just once. The sample consisted of naive CD8+ T cells sorted from blood. Source of these receptors: a man aged 30 to 39 in good health.

The V call is TRBV5-1, the J call TRBJ2-1; D unclear. The V end lost 7 bases, the J end lost 6 bases, and 8 bases lay between the germline ends. There are 11 residues in the CDR3. The germline CDR1 and CDR2 sequences are SGHRS and YFSETQ. The CDR3 DNA reads TGCGCCAGCGGTCAAGGCAATGAGCAGTTCTTC. Amino acid sequence: CASGQGNEQFF.

The count of this clone is one. The chain is built from TRBV2 and TRBJ2-2, with 13 bases lining up with TRBD2. This CDR3 comprises 18 residues. After removal of 4 bases from V and 2 bases from J, the junction contained 7 bases not matched to a gene. The germline gives CDR1 SNHLY, CDR2 FYNNEI. CDR3 in DNA: TGTGCCAGCAGTGTACGACTAGCGGGAGGTCTAAACACCGGGGAGCTGTTTTTT. The encoded protein is CASSVRLAGGLNTGELFF.

The rearrangement joins TRBV9 to TRBJ2-6; D is perhaps TRBD1 (7 bases). The V end lost 4 bases, the J end lost 0 bases, and 17 bases lay between the germline ends. The CDR3 sequence is 18 residues long. Germline CDR1 SGDLS, CDR2 YYNGEE. The CDR3 DNA reads TGTGCCAGCAGCCCCCGTGGAGGGGGCCTCTCTGGGGCCAACGTCCTGACTTTC. Its translation is CASSPRGGGLSGANVLTF. Complete variable domain (other parts from reference TRBV9 and TRBJ2-6): DSGVTQTPKHLITATGQRVTLRCSPRSGDLSVYWYQQSLDQGLQFLIQYYNGEERAKGNILERFSAQQFPDLHSELNLSSLELGDSALYFCASSPRGGGLSGANVLTFGAGSRLTVL.

This clone appeared many times. This sequence joins TRBV6-1 and TRBJ2-7; a weak D match, TRBD2 (6 bases). Per the germline V gene, CDR1 is MNHNS and CDR2 is SASEGT. V gave up 0 bases and J gave up 0 bases, with 9 bases separating them. This CDR3 has 15 residues. The CDR3 coding sequence is TGTGCCAGCAGTGAAGCGCTCGGGAGCTCCTACGAGCAGTACTTC. Protein product: CASSEALGSSYEQYF.

CDR3 in amino acids: CASSLAGQPRTYEQYF. CDR3 sequence (DNA): TGTGCCAGCAGCTTAGCGGGGCAGCCAAGAACCTACGAGCAGTACTTC. The V gene is TRBV7-2, the J gene TRBJ2-7; TRBD1 might be the D (5 bases). Looked up from germline, CDR1 is SGHTA and CDR2 is FQGNSA. The CDR3 runs to 16 residues. V shed 0 bases and J shed 2 bases, with 14 bases lying between them.

The chain joins TRBV6-5 to TRBJ2-7; D unclear. This CDR3 region has 14 residues. Germline assignment: CDR1 MNHEY and CDR2 SVGAGI. The V gene lost 3 bases and the J gene lost 4 bases, with 13 bases spanning the gap. CDR3 sequence reads: CASSYYGGPYEQYF. As DNA, the CDR3 is TGTGCCAGCAGTTATTACGGCGGACCTTACGAGCAGTACTTC.

This chain links TRBV28 with TRBJ2-5; the D gene is possibly TRBD1 (6 bases). Germline assignment: CDR1 MDHEN and CDR2 SYDVKM. Trimming left V 10 bases short and J 4 bases short, with 19 bases between. This CDR3 region has 14 residues. CDR3 sequence reads: CAIDRATGRETQYF. CDR3 DNA sequence: TGTGCCATCGATCGGGCCACAGGGAGAGAGACCCAGTACTTC.

The chain carries TRBV27 and TRBJ2-3; 11 bases map to TRBD2. Germline V gene data show CDR1 as MNHEY and CDR2 as SMNVEV (reference sequence). The CDR3 extends over 17 amino acids. V dropped 6 bases and J dropped 3; count of bases not matched to a gene: 11. The CDR3: CASSADILAGATDTQYF. CDR3 nucleotide sequence: TGTGCCAGCAGCGCAGACATACTAGCGGGAGCGACAGATACGCAGTATTTT.

The genes are TRBV4-3 and TRBJ2-7; D is unresolved. The germline gives CDR1 LGHNA, CDR2 YSLEER. The V and J ends lost 5 bases and 3 bases respectively, with 11 bases between them. This CDR3 is built from 13 residues. CDR3 sequence: CASSLAADYEQYF. CDR3 in DNA: TGCGCCAGCAGCTTGGCCGCCGACTACGAGCAGTACTTC.

V usage is TRBV11-2 and J usage is TRBJ2-7; no definite D call. Looked up from germline, CDR1 is SGHAT and CDR2 is FQNNGV. The CDR3 length is 8 residues. Trimming shortened V by 8 bases and J by 6 bases, and 2 bases separated the two germline ends. In DNA, the CDR3 is TGTGCCAGCGGCGAGCAGTACTTC. It translates to CASGEQYF.

J is TRBJ2-3 and V is TRBV28; D call uncertain. This CDR3 region has 15 residues. Germline V gene data show CDR1 as MDHEN and CDR2 as SYDVKM. V gave up 3 bases and J gave up 1 base, with 11 bases separating them. The CDR3 loop is CASSLMSTGTDTQYF. CDR3 nucleotide sequence: TGTGCCAGCAGTTTGATGTCTACTGGCACAGATACGCAGTATTTT.

This chain joins TRBV7-2 and TRBJ2-5; 9 positions match TRBD2. The CDR3 is 18 residues long. V lost 4 bases to trimming and J lost 3 bases; unmatched junction nucleotides: 15. The germline V gene encodes CDR1 SGHTA and CDR2 FQGNSA. The CDR3 sequence: CASSSPPGSGRREETQYF. DNA for the CDR3: TGTGCCAGCAGCTCTCCCCCGGGCAGCGGGAGGAGGGAAGAGACCCAGTACTTC.

The J gene is TRBJ2-5, the V gene TRBV7-9; D uncertain. Germline V gene lookup returns CDR1 SEHNR and CDR2 FQNEAQ (reference sequence). The V end was cut by 3 bases, the J end by 7 bases, with 3 bases between. The CDR3 is 10 residues long. CDR3 in DNA: TGTGCCAGCAGCTTTGGGACCCAGTACTTC. The encoded protein is CASSFGTQYF.

This clone was observed a handful of times. This chain connects TRBV29-1 to TRBJ2-1; TRBD2 matches at 7 bases. The CDR3 has 14 residues. Trimming cost V 7 bases and J 0 bases; bases outside gene matches: 6. CDR1 and CDR2 from the germline V gene are SQVTM and ANQGSEA. The CDR3, as DNA: TGCAGCGCCCAAACTAGCGACTCCTACAATGAGCAGTTCTTC. Translated: CSAQTSDSYNEQFF.

V gene TRBV7-9 combines with J gene TRBJ2-4, with 10 bases matching TRBD2. The CDR3 length is 17 residues. J gave up 0 bases and V 5 bases, and 7 bases lay outside the gene matches. Germline V CDR1 and CDR2: SEHNR, FQNEAQ (reference sequence). The chain's CDR3 is CASSHASGGIAKNIQYF. The CDR3 DNA reads TGTGCCAGCAGCCATGCTAGCGGGGGTATAGCCAAAAACATTCAGTACTTC.